This paragraph reports one TCR beta chain. What it binds is not known. The data are from a study of Graves' ophthalmopathy and Graves' hyperthyroidism. This CDR3 is 12 amino acids long. CDR1 and CDR2 (germline): LGHDT, YNNKEL (reference sequence). Trimming removed 11 bases at V and 4 bases at J, with 14 bases between. Study results and caveats: Most expanded clonotypes from thyroid (those above 0.001 frequency) were also found in blood. The model flagged ophthalmopathy progression at 65% to 71% sensitivity and 72% to 80% specificity.

RNA transcripts yielded amplified TCR beta CDR3 regions. HTBI primers were employed in first-round RT-PCR, then a second-round multiplex PCR followed. TCRdb used MiXCR to reprocess the multiplex PCR reads, holding one entry per CDR3 protein. The sample lists roughly 500,000 distinct CDR3 sequences, about an eighth occurring once. The TCR originated in a woman in her twenties or thirties with Graves' ophthalmopathy. V gene TRBV3-1 combines with J gene TRBJ1-1; D gene unclear. The material sequenced was blood. CDR3 sequence: CAVRRDGTEAFF. In DNA form, the CDR3 reads TGTGCCGTCAGGCGGGATGGCACTGAAGCTTTCTTT.